The entry that follows covers one TCR beta chain sequence. The sample originates from a study of blood T cell repertoires in COVID-19. Study context: PBMCs, B-cell-depleted T cells, or T cells provided the cDNA or gDNA that made up the material.

Participants spanned ages about 18 to 90 years and resided in about two dozen US areas. Generated by immunoSEQ multiplex PCR, the TCRdb table keeps only in-frame clones and is missing some. The profile covers about 270,000 clones, with almost 85% appearing a single time and around 9.8% taken by the ten largest. Sequenced: PBMCs or T cells enriched from blood (not recorded which). The TCR originated in a woman in her fifties or sixties with acute COVID-19.

The CDR3 loop is CASSEGPGGNYGYTF. As DNA, the CDR3 is TGTGCCAGCAGTGAAGGTCCAGGGGGCAACTATGGCTACACCTTC. The chain has TRBV6-1 and TRBJ1-2; 8 positions agree with TRBD1. Unmatched junction bases numbered 3, after V lost 1 base and J lost 2 bases. Germline assignment: CDR1 MNHNS and CDR2 SASEGT. The CDR3 has 15 residues.